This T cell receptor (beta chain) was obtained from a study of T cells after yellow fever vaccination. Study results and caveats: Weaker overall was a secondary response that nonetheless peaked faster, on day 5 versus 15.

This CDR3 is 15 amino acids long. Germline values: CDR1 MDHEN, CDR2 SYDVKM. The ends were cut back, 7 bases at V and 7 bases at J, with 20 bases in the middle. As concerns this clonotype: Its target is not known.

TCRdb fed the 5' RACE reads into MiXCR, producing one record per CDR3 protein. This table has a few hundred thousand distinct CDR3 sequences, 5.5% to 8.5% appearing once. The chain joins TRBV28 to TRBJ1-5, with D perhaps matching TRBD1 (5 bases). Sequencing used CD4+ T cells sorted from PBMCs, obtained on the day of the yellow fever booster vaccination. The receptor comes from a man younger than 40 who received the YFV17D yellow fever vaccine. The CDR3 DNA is TGTGCCAGCACCCCGACAGACGGAGCAGAACAGCCCCAGCATTTT. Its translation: CASTPTDGAEQPQHF.